Reported below is one TCR beta chain. This clone was observed a few times. What this receptor recognizes is not known. Base qualities are not at hand, and no much larger clone is one base apart. Each donor gave one peripheral blood draw, averaging approximately 110 mL, which was collected into heparinised tubes. A BD FACSAria II and a panel including CD45RO, CCR7, CD25, CD127, CD95 and CD27 were used to sort naive, central memory, regulatory and stem cell-like memory CD4+ T cells. A purity above 95% was achieved for all sorted populations. PBMCs were isolated right away by Lymphoprep density gradient centrifugation and were stained directly, without culture. To minimize batch effects, samples were stained and sorted in pairs, one healthy donor with one patient per experiment. The sample is drawn from a study of beta chain features in type 1 diabetes (dated by TCRdb to 2016 to 2018). For context, the study as a whole: No differences in mean age, gender distribution, total cell number or subset yield were found between patients and healthy donors. A total of 85 million to 140 million sorted cells were examined across all samples, and a strong correlation was observed between cell number per subset and RNA yield. In the study, recently diagnosed type 1 diabetes patients and matched healthy donors were compared on the TCRB repertoires of their sorted circulating CD4+ T cell subsets. Regulatory and stem cell-like memory subsets were obtained from only 8 patients and roughly eight healthy donors, while naive and central memory subsets were obtained from all 28 donors. Here is what the overall study found, with its caveats: In all four CD4+ subsets, TCRB CDR3 length was moderately but significantly shorter in type 1 diabetes patients. Because cDNA rather than genomic DNA was sequenced, highly expressing activated cells could have been over-represented, although no difference in activation and CD3 levels was found between groups. HLA sub-analyses involved small numbers of individuals, so any influence of HLA type on TCRB rearrangement remained unresolved. At VDJ recombination sites, patients with type 1 diabetes made fewer insertions and deleted more nucleotides, a pattern implying thymic rearrangement abnormalities. Shorter templates might have been favored by PCR, but patient and control samples were amplified and corrected together, so both groups would have been affected equally by any skew. Naive, central memory and regulatory TCRB repertoires appeared more similar among patients than among healthy donors.

All of the isolated RNA was reverse transcribed with the High Capacity cDNA Reverse Transcription Kit, so expressed TCRB transcripts were sequenced. Naive, central memory and regulatory T cell samples underwent deep immunoSEQ sequencing, averaging approximately 3.5 million total reads per sample. Sorted cells were lysed in RLT buffer, and RNA was extracted using DNase-treated RNeasy Micro or Mini kits according to cell number. Each cell subset was processed on its own to prevent cross-contamination, while patient and healthy donor samples were processed together. The immunoSEQ multiplex PCR was used to amplify TCRB sequences from cDNA, yielding 87-bp fragments that span the CDR3 region. The amplicons were sequenced using the Illumina HiSeq platform. Regarding the original processing steps: Synthetic template baselines were used to correct PCR bias computationally, reads within Hamming distance 2 were collapsed together, and singletons that could not be merged were discarded. Reads were aligned against IMGT to assign V, D and J genes, CDR3 length and insertions or deletions at six rearrangement sites. Within each subset, clonotype counts were normalized to sorted cell number, after which true diversity and Gini coefficients were computed with the tcR R package. The overlap coefficient, calculated on TCRB nucleotide sequences, was used to measure repertoire sharing. Out-of-frame TCRB sequences from naive cells were analyzed as a proxy for the pre-selection repertoire. TCRdb took this table from immuneACCESS and kept in-frame rearrangements with V and J called. Such tables lack part of the clones; where checked against another copy, unresolved V genes explain under half of the gap, and the rest is unexplained. D and trimming come from the DNA, and the V and J calls and clone size come from that table. The sample has around 430,000 clones on record, about 29% of them singletons. The top ten hold about 0.065% of the sample.

The germline V gene specifies SGHDN as CDR1 and FVKESK as CDR2. The CDR3 contains 14 residues, cysteine and phenylalanine counted. Only the CDR3 part of the read is kept: 42 bases, read in frame from the first base. Relative to germline, V is missing 4 bases and J is missing 4 bases, with 3 bases of the junction outside any gene match. The specimen was naive CD4+ T cells from blood. Per the publication, the cell subset or site label means: true naive CD4+ T cells. This TCR derives from a man aged 18 to 29 in good health. Rearrangement joined TRBV14 to TRBJ2-2; TRBD1 agrees with 7 junctional bases. Here is the DNA: TGTGCCAGCAGCCGCGACAGGGCCACCGGGGAGCTGTTTTTT. It is translated as CASSRDRATGELFF.